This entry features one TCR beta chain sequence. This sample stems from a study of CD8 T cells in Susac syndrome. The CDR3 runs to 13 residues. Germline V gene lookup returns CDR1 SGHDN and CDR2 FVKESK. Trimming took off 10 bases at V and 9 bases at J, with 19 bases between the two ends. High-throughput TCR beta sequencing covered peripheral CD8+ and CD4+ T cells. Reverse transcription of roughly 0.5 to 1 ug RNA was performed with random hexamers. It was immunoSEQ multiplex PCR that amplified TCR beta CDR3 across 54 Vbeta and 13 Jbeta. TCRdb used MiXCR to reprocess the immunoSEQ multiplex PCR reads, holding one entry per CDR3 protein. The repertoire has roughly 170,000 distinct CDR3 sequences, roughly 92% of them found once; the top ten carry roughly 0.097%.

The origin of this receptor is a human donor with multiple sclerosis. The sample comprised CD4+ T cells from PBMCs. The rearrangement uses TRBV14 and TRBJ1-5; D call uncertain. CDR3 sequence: CAIPTALGRPQHF. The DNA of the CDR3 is TGTGCCATCCCGACGGCCCTGGGGAGGCCCCAGCATTTT.